This is a list of T cell receptor beta chains from one sample in a study of blood T cell repertoires in COVID-19. Here immunoSEQ multiplex PCR was the method, and the copy in TCRdb shows in-frame clones only, minus some. The sample shows fewer than 300,000 clones, over 75% of them seen only once. Material: peripheral blood. All receptors derive from a man in his fifties or sixties with active or convalescent COVID-19. The CDR3 runs from the conserved cysteine through the conserved F or W. D genes are given only for firm matches. A row's size may be missing; if present it is once, few, many or a size class.

CDR3 DNA: TGTGCCAGCCCACAACAATACACCGGGGAGCTGTTTTTT
CDR3 protein: CASPQQYTGELFF
clone size: NA
J gene: TRBJ2-2
D gene: NA
V gene: TRBV6-5

CDR3 DNA: TGCGCCAGCAGCGACGGGACTGCTACTGGCTACACCTTC
CDR3 protein: CASSDGTATGYTF
clone size: NA
J gene: TRBJ1-2
D gene: NA
V gene: TRBV4-1

CDR3 DNA: TGCGCCAGCAGCCTCGACAGGGATTCACCCCTCCACTTT
CDR3 protein: CASSLDRDSPLHF
clone size: NA
J gene: TRBJ1-6
D gene: TRBD1
V gene: TRBV5-1

CDR3 DNA: TGTGCTAGTGGGAACAGAACCTCTGGAAACACCATATATTTT
CDR3 protein: CASGNRTSGNTIYF
clone size: NA
J gene: TRBJ1-3
D gene: NA
V gene: TRBV12-5

CDR3 DNA: TGTGCCATCAGTGAGACTACAGGGGTTCTTAGAAGTTTTGATGGCTACACCTTC
CDR3 protein: CAISETTGVLRSFDGYTF
clone size: NA
J gene: TRBJ1-2
D gene: TRBD1
V gene: TRBV10-3

CDR3 DNA: TGTGCCAGCAGCCAACAGGGGGCAGGAGGCTACACCTTC
CDR3 protein: CASSQQGAGGYTF
clone size: NA
J gene: TRBJ1-2
D gene: TRBD1
V gene: TRBV4-2

CDR3 DNA: TGTGCCAGCAGCTCTAGTCGGTGGCGAGCAAATCAGCCCCAGCATTTT
CDR3 protein: CASSSSRWRANQPQHF
clone size: few
J gene: TRBJ1-5
D gene: NA
V gene: TRBV7-8

CDR3 DNA: TGCAGTGCTAGTCCAGGTTTTATGAAGGACGAGCAGTACTTC
CDR3 protein: CSASPGFMKDEQYF
clone size: NA
J gene: TRBJ2-7
D gene: NA
V gene: TRBV20-1

CDR3 DNA: TGTGCCAGCAGCTTCGGGACAGAAGGGACTGAAGCTTTCTTT
CDR3 protein: CASSFGTEGTEAFF
clone size: NA
J gene: TRBJ1-1
D gene: TRBD1
V gene: TRBV7-9

CDR3 DNA: TGTGCGTCAGTCACAGGGACCGGGGAGCTGTTTTTT
CDR3 protein: CASVTGTGELFF
clone size: NA
J gene: TRBJ2-2
D gene: NA
V gene: TRBV3-1/TRBV3-2

CDR3 DNA: TGTGCCAGCAGCTTATCAGGGTTTACTGAGCAGTTCTTC
CDR3 protein: CASSLSGFTEQFF
clone size: NA
J gene: TRBJ2-1
D gene: NA
V gene: TRBV13

CDR3 DNA: TGTGCCAGCAGCTTAAGTGTGGGCGTGAACACTGAAGCTTTCTTT
CDR3 protein: CASSLSVGVNTEAFF
clone size: NA
J gene: TRBJ1-1
D gene: NA
V gene: TRBV7-9

CDR3 DNA: TGTGCCAGCAGCCCGACGACGGGAGGTGGCGGCTACACCTTC
CDR3 protein: CASSPTTGGGGYTF
clone size: few
J gene: TRBJ1-2
D gene: NA
V gene: TRBV7-8

CDR3 DNA: TGTGCCAGCAGAGAGACGGCGGCGGGCACCGGGGAGCTGTTTTTT
CDR3 protein: CASRETAAGTGELFF
clone size: NA
J gene: TRBJ2-2
D gene: NA
V gene: TRBV9

CDR3 DNA: TGTGCCAGCAGTGAACTAGCGGGATTGGACTACAATGAGCAGTTCTTC
CDR3 protein: CASSELAGLDYNEQFF
clone size: NA
J gene: TRBJ2-1
D gene: TRBD2
V gene: TRBV2

CDR3 DNA: TGTGCCAGCAGACCCCATACCGGGTCAGCCGGCACTGAAGCTTTCTTT
CDR3 protein: CASRPHTGSAGTEAFF
clone size: NA
J gene: TRBJ1-1
D gene: NA
V gene: TRBV6-6

CDR3 DNA: TGCGCCAGCAGCCGAACGGGACTAGGGGAGGGAGAGCAGTACTTC
CDR3 protein: CASSRTGLGEGEQYF
clone size: NA
J gene: TRBJ2-7
D gene: TRBD2
V gene: TRBV4-1

CDR3 DNA: TGCGCCAGCAGCCAAGATCCAACTAGTGATGAGCAGTTCTTC
CDR3 protein: CASSQDPTSDEQFF
clone size: once
J gene: TRBJ2-1
D gene: NA
V gene: TRBV4-1

CDR3 DNA: TGTGCCAGCAGTCCTAGCACAGATACGCAGTATTTT
CDR3 protein: CASSPSTDTQYF
clone size: NA
J gene: TRBJ2-3
D gene: NA
V gene: TRBV27

CDR3 DNA: TGCGCCAGCAGCGATCGACTGGAGAATGAGCAGTTCTTC
CDR3 protein: CASSDRLENEQFF
clone size: few
J gene: TRBJ2-1
D gene: NA
V gene: TRBV5-1

CDR3 DNA: TGTGCCAGCCAGACTAGCGGGCTTTACAATGAGCAGTTCTTC
CDR3 protein: CASQTSGLYNEQFF
clone size: NA
J gene: TRBJ2-1
D gene: TRBD2
V gene: TRBV6-5

CDR3 DNA: TGTGCCAGCAGCCAAGGGGCGGGAGATACGCAGTATTTT
CDR3 protein: CASSQGAGDTQYF
clone size: NA
J gene: TRBJ2-3
D gene: NA
V gene: TRBV14

CDR3 DNA: TGTGCCAGCAGCTTGGGGGGGCCTGGGACAGGGTATTTGTCTGGCTACACCTTC
CDR3 protein: CASSLGGPGTGYLSGYTF
clone size: NA
J gene: TRBJ1-2
D gene: TRBD1
V gene: TRBV5-4

CDR3 DNA: TGTGCCAGCGGATCGGGACAGGGCGGCACTGAAGCTTTCTTT
CDR3 protein: CASGSGQGGTEAFF
clone size: NA
J gene: TRBJ1-1
D gene: TRBD1
V gene: TRBV28

CDR3 DNA: TGTGCCAGCTCACCACCTATGGCGACAGGGCACTCTGGAAACACCATATATTTT
CDR3 protein: CASSPPMATGHSGNTIYF
clone size: few
J gene: TRBJ1-3
D gene: TRBD1
V gene: TRBV18

CDR3 DNA: TGTGCCAGCAGCTTGGGGGCTAATTCACCCCTCCACTTT
CDR3 protein: CASSLGANSPLHF
clone size: NA
J gene: TRBJ1-6
D gene: NA
V gene: TRBV11-2

CDR3 DNA: TGTGCCAGCAGCATCGGCCTGAGGACTGAAGCTTTCTTT
CDR3 protein: CASSIGLRTEAFF
clone size: NA
J gene: TRBJ1-1
D gene: NA
V gene: TRBV9